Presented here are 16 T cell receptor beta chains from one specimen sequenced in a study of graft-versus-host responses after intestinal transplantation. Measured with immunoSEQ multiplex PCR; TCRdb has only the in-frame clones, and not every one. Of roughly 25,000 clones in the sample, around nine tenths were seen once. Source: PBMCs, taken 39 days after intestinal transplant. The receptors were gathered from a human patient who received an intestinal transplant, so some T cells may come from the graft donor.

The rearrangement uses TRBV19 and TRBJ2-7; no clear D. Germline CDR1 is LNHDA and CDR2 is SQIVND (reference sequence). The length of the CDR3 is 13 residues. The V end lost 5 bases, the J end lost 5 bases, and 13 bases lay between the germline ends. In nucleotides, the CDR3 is TGTGCCAGTAGTCATTACGGCAGCAACGAGCAGTACTTC. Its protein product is CASSHYGSNEQYF.

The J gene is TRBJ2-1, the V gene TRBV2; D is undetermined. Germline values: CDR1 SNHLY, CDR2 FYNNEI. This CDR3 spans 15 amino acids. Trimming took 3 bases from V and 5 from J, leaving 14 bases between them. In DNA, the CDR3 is TGTGCCAGCAGTGAGACTGCGTACGTTCACAATGAGCAGTTCTTC. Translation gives CASSETAYVHNEQFF.

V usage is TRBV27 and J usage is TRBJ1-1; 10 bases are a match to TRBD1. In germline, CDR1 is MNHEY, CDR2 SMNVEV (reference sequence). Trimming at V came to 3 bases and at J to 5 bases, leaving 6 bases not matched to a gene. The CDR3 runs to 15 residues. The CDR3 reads CASSFWTGGRTEAFF. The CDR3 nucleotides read TGTGCCAGCAGTTTTTGGACAGGGGGTAGAACTGAAGCTTTCTTT.

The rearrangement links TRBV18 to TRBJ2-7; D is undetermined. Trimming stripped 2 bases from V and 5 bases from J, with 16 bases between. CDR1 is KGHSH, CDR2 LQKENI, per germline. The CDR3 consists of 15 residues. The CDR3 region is CASSPNGPQDHEQYF. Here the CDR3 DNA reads TGTGCCAGCTCACCAAATGGCCCACAAGACCACGAGCAGTACTTC.

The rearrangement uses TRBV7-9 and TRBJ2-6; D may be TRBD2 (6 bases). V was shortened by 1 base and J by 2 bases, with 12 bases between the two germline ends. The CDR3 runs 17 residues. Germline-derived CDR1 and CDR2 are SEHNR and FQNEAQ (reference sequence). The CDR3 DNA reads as TGTGCCAGCAGCTTAGACCAGGAGGGGACTGGGGCCAACGTCCTGACTTTC. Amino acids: CASSLDQEGTGANVLTF.

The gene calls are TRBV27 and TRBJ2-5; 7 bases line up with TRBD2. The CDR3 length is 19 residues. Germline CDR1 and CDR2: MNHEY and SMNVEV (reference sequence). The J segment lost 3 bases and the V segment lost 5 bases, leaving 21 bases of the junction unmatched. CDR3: CASSPSPKRGPFLKETQYF. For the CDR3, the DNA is TGTGCCAGCAGTCCGAGCCCGAAGCGGGGTCCATTCCTCAAAGAGACCCAGTACTTC.

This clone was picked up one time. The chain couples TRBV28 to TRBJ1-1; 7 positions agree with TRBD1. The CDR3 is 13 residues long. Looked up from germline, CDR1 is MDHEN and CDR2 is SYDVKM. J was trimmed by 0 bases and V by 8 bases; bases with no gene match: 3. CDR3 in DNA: TGTGCCAGCGGGGACAGATTGAACACTGAAGCTTTCTTT. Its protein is CASGDRLNTEAFF.

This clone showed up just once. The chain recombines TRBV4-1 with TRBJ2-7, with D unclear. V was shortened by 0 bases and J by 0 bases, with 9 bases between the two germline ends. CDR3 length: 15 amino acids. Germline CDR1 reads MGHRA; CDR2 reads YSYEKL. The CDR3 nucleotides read TGCGCCAGCAGCCAAGATAGGACGGGCTCCTACGAGCAGTACTTC. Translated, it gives CASSQDRTGSYEQYF.

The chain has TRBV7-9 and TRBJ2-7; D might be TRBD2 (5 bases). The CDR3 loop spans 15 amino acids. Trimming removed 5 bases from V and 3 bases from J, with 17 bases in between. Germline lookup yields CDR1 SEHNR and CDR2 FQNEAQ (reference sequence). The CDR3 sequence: CASSAGGSPVYEQYF. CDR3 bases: TGTGCCAGCAGCGCGGGCGGCTCTCCTGTCTACGAGCAGTACTTC.

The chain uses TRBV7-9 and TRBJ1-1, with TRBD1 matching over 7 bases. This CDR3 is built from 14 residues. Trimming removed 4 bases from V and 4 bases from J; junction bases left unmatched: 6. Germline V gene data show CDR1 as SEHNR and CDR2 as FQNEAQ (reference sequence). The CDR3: CASSSGGGLTEAFF. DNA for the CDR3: TGTGCCAGCAGCTCAGGGGGGGGCCTCACTGAAGCTTTCTTT.

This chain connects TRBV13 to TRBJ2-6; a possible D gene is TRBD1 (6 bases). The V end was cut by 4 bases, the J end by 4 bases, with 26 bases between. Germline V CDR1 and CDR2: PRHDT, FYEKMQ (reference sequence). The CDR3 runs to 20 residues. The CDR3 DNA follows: TGTGCCAGCAGCTCGGGGTACCCCCAGGGGTCGGGTGAAGGGGCCAACGTCCTGACTTTC. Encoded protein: CASSSGYPQGSGEGANVLTF.

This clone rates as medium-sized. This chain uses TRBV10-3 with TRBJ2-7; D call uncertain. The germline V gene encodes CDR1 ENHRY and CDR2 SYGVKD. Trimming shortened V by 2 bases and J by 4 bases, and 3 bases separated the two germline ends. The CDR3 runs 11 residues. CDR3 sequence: CAISEEYEQYF. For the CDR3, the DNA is TGTGCCATCAGTGAGGAGTACGAGCAGTACTTC.

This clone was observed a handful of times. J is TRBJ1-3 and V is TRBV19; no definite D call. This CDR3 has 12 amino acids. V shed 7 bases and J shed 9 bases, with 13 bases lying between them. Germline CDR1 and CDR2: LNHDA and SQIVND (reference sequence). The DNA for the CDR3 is TGTGCCAGTATTTGGCGGGTGTGCACCATATATTTT. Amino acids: CASIWRVCTIYF.

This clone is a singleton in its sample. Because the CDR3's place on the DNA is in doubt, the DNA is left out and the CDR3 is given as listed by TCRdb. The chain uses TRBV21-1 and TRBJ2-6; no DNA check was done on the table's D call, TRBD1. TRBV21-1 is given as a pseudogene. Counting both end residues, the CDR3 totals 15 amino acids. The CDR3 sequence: CASSKVGHGANVLTF.

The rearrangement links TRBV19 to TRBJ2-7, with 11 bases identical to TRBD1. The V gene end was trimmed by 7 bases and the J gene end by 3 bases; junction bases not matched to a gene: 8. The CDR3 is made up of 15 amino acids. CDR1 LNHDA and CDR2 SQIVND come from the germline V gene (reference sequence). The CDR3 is CASTGPGQGGYEQYF. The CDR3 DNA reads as TGTGCCAGTACCGGACCGGGACAGGGGGGCTACGAGCAGTACTTC.

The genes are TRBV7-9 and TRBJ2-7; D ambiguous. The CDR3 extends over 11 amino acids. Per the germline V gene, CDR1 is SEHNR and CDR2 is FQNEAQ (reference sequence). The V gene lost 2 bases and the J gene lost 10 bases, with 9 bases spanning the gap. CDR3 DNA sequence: TGTGCCAGCAGCTTATTTCGTACACAGTACTTC. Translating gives CASSLFRTQYF.